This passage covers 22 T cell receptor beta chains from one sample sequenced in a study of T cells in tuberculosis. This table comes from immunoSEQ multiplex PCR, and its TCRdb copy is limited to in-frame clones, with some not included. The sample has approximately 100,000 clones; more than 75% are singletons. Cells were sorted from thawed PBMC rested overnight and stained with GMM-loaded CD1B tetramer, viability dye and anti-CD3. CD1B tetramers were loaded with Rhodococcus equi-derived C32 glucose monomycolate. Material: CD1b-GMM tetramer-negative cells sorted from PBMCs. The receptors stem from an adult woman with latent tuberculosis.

The CDR3 is CASSVEGRGADTQYF. CDR3 nucleotide sequence: TGTGCCAGCAGCGTTGAGGGACGCGGGGCAGATACGCAGTATTTT. This rearrangement joins TRBV9 to TRBJ2-3; D is possibly TRBD2 (6 bases). The germline V and J ends were trimmed by 2 bases and 4 bases, with 14 bases remaining between them. The CDR3 spans 15 residues. Germline-derived CDR1 and CDR2 are SGDLS and YYNGEE.

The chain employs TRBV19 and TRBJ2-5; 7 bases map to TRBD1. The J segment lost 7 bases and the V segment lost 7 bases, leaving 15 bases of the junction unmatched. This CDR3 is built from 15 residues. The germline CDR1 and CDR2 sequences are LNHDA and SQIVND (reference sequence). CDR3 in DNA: TGTGCCAGTACCCAGGGTCAGGGGGTCCATGGGACCCAGTACTTC. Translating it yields CASTQGQGVHGTQYF.

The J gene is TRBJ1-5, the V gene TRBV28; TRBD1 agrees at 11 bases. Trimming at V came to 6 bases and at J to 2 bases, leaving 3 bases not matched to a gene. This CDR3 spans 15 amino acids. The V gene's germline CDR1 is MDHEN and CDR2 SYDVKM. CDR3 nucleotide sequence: TGTGCCAGCAGGGGGACAGGGGGTGGCAATCAGCCCCAGCATTTT. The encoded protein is CASRGTGGGNQPQHF.

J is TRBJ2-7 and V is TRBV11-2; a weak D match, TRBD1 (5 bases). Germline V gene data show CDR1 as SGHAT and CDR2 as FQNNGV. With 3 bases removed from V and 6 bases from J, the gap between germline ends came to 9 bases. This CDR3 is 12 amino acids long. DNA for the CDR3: TGTGCCAGCAGCTTGACAGATTTCGAGCAGTACGTC. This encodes CASSLTDFEQYV.

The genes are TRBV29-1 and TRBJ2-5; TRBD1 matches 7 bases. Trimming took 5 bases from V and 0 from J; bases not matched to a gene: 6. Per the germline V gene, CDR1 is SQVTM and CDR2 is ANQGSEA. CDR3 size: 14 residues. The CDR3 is CSVTPDRYQETQYF. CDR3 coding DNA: TGCAGCGTTACCCCGGACAGGTACCAAGAGACCCAGTACTTC.

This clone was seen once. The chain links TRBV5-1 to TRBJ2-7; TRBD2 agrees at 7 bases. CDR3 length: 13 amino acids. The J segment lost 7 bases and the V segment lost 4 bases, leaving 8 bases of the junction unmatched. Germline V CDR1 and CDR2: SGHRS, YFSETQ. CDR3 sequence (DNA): TGCGCCAGCAGCGATCCAGCGGGGTTGGAGCAGTACTTC. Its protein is CASSDPAGLEQYF. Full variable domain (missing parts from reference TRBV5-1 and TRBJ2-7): KAGVTQTPRYLIKTRGQQVTLSCSPISGHRSVSWYQQTPGQGLQFLFEYFSETQRNKGNFPGRFSGRQFSNSRSEMNVSTLELGDSALYLCASSDPAGLEQYFGPGTRLTVT.

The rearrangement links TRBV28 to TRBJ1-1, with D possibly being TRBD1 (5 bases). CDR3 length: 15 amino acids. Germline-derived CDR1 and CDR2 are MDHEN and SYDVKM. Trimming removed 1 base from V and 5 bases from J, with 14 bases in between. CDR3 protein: CASSLYQGGLTEAFF. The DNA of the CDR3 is TGTGCCAGCAGTTTATACCAGGGTGGGTTAACTGAAGCTTTCTTT.

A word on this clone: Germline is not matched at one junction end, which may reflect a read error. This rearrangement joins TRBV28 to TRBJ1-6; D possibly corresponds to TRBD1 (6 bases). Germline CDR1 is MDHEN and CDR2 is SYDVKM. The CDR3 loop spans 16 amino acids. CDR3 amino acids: CASTLDRSSHNSPLHF. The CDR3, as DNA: TGTGCCAGCACTCTAGACAGGAGCTCCCATAATTCACCCCTCCACTTT.

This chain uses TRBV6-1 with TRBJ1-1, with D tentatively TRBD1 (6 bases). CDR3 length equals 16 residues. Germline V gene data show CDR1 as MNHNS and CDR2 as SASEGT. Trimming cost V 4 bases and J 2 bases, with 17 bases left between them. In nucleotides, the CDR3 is TGTGCCAGCAGTGGGGGGAGACAGGCCGTAAACACTGAAGCTTTCTTT. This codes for CASSGGRQAVNTEAFF.

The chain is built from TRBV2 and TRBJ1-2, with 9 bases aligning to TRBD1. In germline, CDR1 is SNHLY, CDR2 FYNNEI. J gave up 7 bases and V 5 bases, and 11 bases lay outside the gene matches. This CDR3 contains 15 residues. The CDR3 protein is CASSLTRDRVAGYTF. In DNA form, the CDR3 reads TGTGCCAGCAGTCTTACCCGGGACAGGGTTGCTGGCTACACCTTC.

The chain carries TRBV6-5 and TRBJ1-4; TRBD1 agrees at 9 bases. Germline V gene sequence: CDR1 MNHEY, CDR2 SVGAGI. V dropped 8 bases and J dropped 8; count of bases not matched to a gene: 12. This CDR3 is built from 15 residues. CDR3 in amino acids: CASGGQGRFYEKLFF. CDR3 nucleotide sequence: TGTGCCAGCGGAGGACAGGGGCGATTTTACGAAAAACTGTTTTTT.

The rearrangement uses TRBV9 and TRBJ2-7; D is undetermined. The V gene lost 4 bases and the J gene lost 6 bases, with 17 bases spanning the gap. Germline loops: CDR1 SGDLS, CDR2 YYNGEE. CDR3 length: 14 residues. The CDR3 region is CASSPRYSGSEQYF. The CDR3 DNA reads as TGTGCCAGCAGCCCCCGATATTCAGGAAGCGAGCAGTACTTC.

CDR3 in amino acids: CASSWTSGGPQETQYF. For the CDR3, the DNA is TGTGCCAGCAGTTGGACTAGCGGGGGGCCACAAGAGACCCAGTACTTC. The rearrangement links TRBV6-5 to TRBJ2-5, with 14 bases that match TRBD2. The V gene's germline CDR1 is MNHEY and CDR2 SVGAGI. V lost 4 bases, J lost 2 bases, and 3 bases stayed unmatched. This CDR3 is built from 16 residues.

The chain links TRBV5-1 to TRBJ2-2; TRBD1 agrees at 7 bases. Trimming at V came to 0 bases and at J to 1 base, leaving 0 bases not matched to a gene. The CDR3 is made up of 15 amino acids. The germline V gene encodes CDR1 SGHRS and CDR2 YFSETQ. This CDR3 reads CASSLGQGNTGELFF. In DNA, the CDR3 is TGCGCCAGCAGCTTGGGACAGGGGAACACCGGGGAGCTGTTTTTT. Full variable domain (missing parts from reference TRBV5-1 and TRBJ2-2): KAGVTQTPRYLIKTRGQQVTLSCSPISGHRSVSWYQQTPGQGLQFLFEYFSETQRNKGNFPGRFSGRQFSNSRSEMNVSTLELGDSALYLCASSLGQGNTGELFFGEGSRLTVL.

The CDR3 region is CASSAGQGSNQPQHF. The CDR3 nucleotides are TGTGCCAGCAGTGCTGGACAGGGTAGCAATCAGCCCCAGCATTTT. J is TRBJ1-5 and V is TRBV6-6; 8 bases align to TRBD1. This CDR3 spans 15 amino acids. The V and J ends lost 5 bases and 0 bases, in that order; junction bases with no gene match: 3. CDR1 and CDR2 (germline): MNHNY, SVGAGI (reference sequence).

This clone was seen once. The CDR3 loop is CASREGGIGNQPQHF. CDR3 bases: TGTGCCAGTAGGGAGGGGGGGATAGGGAATCAGCCCCAGCATTTT. V is TRBV19 and J is TRBJ1-5; D might be TRBD1 (6 bases). Per germline, CDR1 LNHDA and CDR2 SQIVND (reference sequence). The CDR3 totals 15 residues. The ends were cut back, 6 bases at V and 4 bases at J, with 16 bases in the middle.

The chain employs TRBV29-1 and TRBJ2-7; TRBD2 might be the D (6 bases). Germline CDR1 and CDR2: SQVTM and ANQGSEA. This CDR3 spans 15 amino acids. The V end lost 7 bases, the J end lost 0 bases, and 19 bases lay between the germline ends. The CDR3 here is CSALSRDSYSYEQYV. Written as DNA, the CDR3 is TGCAGCGCTCTAAGCCGGGACTCCTACTCCTACGAGCAGTACGTC.

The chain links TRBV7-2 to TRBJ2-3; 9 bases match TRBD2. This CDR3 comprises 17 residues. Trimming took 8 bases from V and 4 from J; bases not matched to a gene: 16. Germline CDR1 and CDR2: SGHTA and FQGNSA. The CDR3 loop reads CASAVGSGGVRSDTQYF. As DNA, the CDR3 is TGTGCCAGCGCGGTGGGTAGCGGGGGAGTCCGTTCAGATACGCAGTATTTT. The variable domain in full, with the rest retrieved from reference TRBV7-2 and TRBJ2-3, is GAGVSQSPSNKVTEKGKDVELRCDPISGHTALYWYRQSLGQGLEFLIYFQGNSAPDKSGLPSDRFSAERTGGSVSTLTIQRTQQEDSAVYLCASAVGSGGVRSDTQYFGPGTRLTVL.

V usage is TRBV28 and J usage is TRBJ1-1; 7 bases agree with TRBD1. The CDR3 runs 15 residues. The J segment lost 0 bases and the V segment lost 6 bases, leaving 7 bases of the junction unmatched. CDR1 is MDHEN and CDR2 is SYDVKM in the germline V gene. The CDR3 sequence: CASRTLGQMNTEAFF. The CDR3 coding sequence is TGTGCCAGCAGGACCCTGGGACAGATGAACACTGAAGCTTTCTTT.

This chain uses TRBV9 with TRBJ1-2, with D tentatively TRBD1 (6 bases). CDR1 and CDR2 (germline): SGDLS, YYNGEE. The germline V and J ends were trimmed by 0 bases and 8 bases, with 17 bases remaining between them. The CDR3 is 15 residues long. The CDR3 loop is CASSVESGRGGGYTF. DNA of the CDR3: TGTGCCAGCAGCGTAGAGTCCGGCAGGGGAGGGGGCTACACCTTC. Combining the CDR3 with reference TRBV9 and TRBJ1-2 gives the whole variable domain DSGVTQTPKHLITATGQRVTLRCSPRSGDLSVYWYQQSLDQGLQFLIQYYNGEERAKGNILERFSAQQFPDLHSELNLSSLELGDSALYFCASSVESGRGGGYTFGSGTRLTVV.

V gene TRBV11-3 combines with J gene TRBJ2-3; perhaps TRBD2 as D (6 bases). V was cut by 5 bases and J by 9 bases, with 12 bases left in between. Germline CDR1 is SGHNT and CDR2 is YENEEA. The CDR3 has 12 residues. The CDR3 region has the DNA TGTGCCAGCAGCCGGGGAGGAGGAACGCAGTATTTT. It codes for CASSRGGGTQYF.

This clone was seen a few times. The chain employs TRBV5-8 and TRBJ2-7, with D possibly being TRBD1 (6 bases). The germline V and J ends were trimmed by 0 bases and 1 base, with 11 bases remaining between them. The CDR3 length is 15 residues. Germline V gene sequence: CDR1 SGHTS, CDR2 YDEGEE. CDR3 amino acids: CASSLGRGNSYEQYV. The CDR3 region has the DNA TGTGCCAGCAGCTTGGGCAGGGGAAATTCCTACGAGCAGTACGTC.